What follows are 6 T cell receptor beta chains derived from one specimen sequenced in a study of early stage breast cancer tumors. Using immunoSEQ multiplex PCR, the repertoire was profiled, and TCRdb retains in-frame clones only, with some absent. The sample carries about 48,000 clones, around 83% recorded once. The sequenced material came from blood. These receptors were taken from a person aged 45-60 years with breast cancer.

The chain uses TRBV5-1 and TRBJ2-5; tentatively, D is TRBD2 (6 bases). There are 14 residues in the CDR3. Per germline, CDR1 SGHRS and CDR2 YFSETQ. Trimming took 2 bases from V and 5 from J, leaving 13 bases between them. The CDR3 nucleotides read TGCGCCAGCAGCTTAAGCGCGGGATGGGAGACCCAGTACTTC. Translation gives CASSLSAGWETQYF.

J is TRBJ2-2 and V is TRBV7-2; possible D gene TRBD1, 5 bases. V dropped 8 bases and J dropped 4 bases, with 14 bases sitting between them. The CDR3 extends over 14 amino acids. Germline loops: CDR1 SGHTA, CDR2 FQGNSA. The CDR3 loop is CASGRQGTTGELFF. The CDR3 DNA sequence: TGTGCCAGCGGGCGGCAGGGCACCACCGGGGAGCTGTTTTTT.

In DNA form, the CDR3 reads TGTGCCAGCAGCTTAGGGAGCGCAGATACGCAGTATTTT. It encodes CASSLGSADTQYF. V and J are TRBV7-2 and TRBJ2-3; D unclear. CDR1 is SGHTA and CDR2 is FQGNSA in the germline V gene. Trimming left V 1 base short and J 4 bases short, with 6 bases between. The length of the CDR3 is 13 residues.

The V call is TRBV28, the J call TRBJ1-6; TRBD1 might be the D (5 bases). V was shortened by 6 bases and J by 6 bases, with 15 bases between the two germline ends. Germline values: CDR1 MDHEN, CDR2 SYDVKM. The CDR3 length is 15 residues. This chain's CDR3 is CASSSGGGGNSPLHF. In DNA, the CDR3 is TGTGCCAGCAGCAGCGGGGGGGGTGGTAATTCACCCCTCCACTTT.

The count of this clone is one. The chain couples TRBV18 to TRBJ2-1; 8 nucleotides agree with TRBD1. From germline, CDR1 is KGHSH and CDR2 LQKENI. With 3 bases clipped from V and 4 bases from J, the junction kept 5 bases outside the gene matches. The CDR3 spans 15 residues. In DNA, the CDR3 is TGTGCCAGCTCACCTATTCAGGGGGCTTACAATGAGCAGTTCTTC. It codes for CASSPIQGAYNEQFF.

The DNA of the CDR3 is TGTGCCTGGAGTGTAGGCAACCGGGGGGTAGGGGATACGCAGTATTTT. The encoded protein is CAWSVGNRGVGDTQYF. V gene TRBV30 combines with J gene TRBJ2-3; TRBD2 aligns across 7 bases. CDR3 length: 16 residues. Germline lookup yields CDR1 GTSNPN and CDR2 SVGIG (reference sequence). Trimming removed 0 bases from V and 6 bases from J; junction bases left unmatched: 12.